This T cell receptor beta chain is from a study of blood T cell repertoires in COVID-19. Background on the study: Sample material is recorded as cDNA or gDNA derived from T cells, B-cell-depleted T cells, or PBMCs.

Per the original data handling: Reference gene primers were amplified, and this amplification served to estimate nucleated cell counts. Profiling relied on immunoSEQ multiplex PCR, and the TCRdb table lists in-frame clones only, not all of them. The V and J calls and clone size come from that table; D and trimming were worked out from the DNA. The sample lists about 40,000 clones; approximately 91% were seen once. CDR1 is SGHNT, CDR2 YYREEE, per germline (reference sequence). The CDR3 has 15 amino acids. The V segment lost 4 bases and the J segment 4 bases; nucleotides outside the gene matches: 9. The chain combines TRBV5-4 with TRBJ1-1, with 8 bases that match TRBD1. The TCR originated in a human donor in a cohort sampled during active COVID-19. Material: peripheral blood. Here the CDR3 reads CASSSGQGRGTEAFF. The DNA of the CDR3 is TGTGCCAGCAGCAGCGGACAGGGTAGGGGCACTGAAGCTTTCTTT.